A single T cell receptor (beta chain) is shown here with its context. This specimen belongs to a study of blood T cell repertoires in COVID-19. With 11 bases clipped from V and 8 bases from J, the junction kept 13 bases outside the gene matches. This CDR3 comprises 14 residues. From germline, CDR1 is MDHEN and CDR2 SYDVKM. TCRdb's copy holds only in-frame clones and misses some; the assay was immunoSEQ multiplex PCR. Of 350,000 to 450,000 clones in the sample, 88% were seen once. The specimen was PBMCs or T cells enriched from blood (not recorded which). The V and J genes are TRBV28 and TRBJ1-4; 8 nucleotides agree with TRBD1. This clonotype was obtained from a woman aged 18-35 years who had been exposed to COVID-19. DNA for the CDR3: TGTGCCTCGCAGGGGGCTGACATGCGCGAAAAACTGTTTTTT. Translation gives CASQGADMREKLFF.